Sequencing of this T cell receptor (beta chain) was carried out in a study of graft-versus-host responses after intestinal transplantation. Study at large: Recipients had multivisceral, liver-intestinal, or isolated intestinal transplants. Anti-thymocyte globulin induction preceded roughly 3 years of tacrolimus and steroid maintenance in all recipients.

The CDR3 has 17 residues. Trimming took 4 bases from V and 6 from J; bases not matched to a gene: 11. The germline gives CDR1 SGHRS, CDR2 YFSETQ. The repertoire was sequenced with immunoSEQ multiplex PCR; TCRdb's copy has only in-frame clones and lacks some. The table has some 120,000 clones, around nine tenths seen once. In regard to this clone: Its antigen is undetermined.

The source is a human donor who received an intestinal transplant. The rearrangement joins TRBV5-1 to TRBJ2-1; TRBD2 matches 12 bases. The sample was unstimulated CD4+ T cells sorted from spleen or lymph node cells, taken before intestinal transplant. CDR3 bases: TGCGCCAGCAGCCCCGGGCTAGCGGGGGGGCCAGCCAATGAGCAGTTCTTC. Protein: CASSPGLAGGPANEQFF.